The clone carrying this TCR beta chain was seen a few times. The CDR3 totals 15 residues. Germline loops: CDR1 LNHDA, CDR2 SQIVND (reference sequence). The germline V and J ends were trimmed by 0 bases and 3 bases, with 11 bases remaining between them. Patients from Seattle were sampled longitudinally, starting during active infection. This sample was included in a study of blood T cell repertoires in COVID-19. Study information: COVID-19 samples from acute and convalescent phases originated in the United States, Italy and Spain. T cells, B-cell-depleted T cells, or PBMCs provided the cDNA or gDNA that served as material.

How the authors handled the data: Reference gene primer amplification yielded estimated nucleated cell counts. TCRdb's copy holds only in-frame clones and misses some; the assay was immunoSEQ multiplex PCR. That table furnishes V, J and clone size, whereas the DNA furnished D and trimming. This sample has some 390,000 clones, with approximately 87% found just once. Sequencing input: peripheral blood. V and J are TRBV19 and TRBJ1-2; D gene uncertain. The origin of this receptor is a woman aged 55 to 70 with COVID-19, enrolled during active disease. CDR3 region: CASSIDRLIHYGYTF. As DNA, the CDR3 is TGTGCCAGTAGTATAGATCGACTGATTCACTATGGCTACACCTTC.